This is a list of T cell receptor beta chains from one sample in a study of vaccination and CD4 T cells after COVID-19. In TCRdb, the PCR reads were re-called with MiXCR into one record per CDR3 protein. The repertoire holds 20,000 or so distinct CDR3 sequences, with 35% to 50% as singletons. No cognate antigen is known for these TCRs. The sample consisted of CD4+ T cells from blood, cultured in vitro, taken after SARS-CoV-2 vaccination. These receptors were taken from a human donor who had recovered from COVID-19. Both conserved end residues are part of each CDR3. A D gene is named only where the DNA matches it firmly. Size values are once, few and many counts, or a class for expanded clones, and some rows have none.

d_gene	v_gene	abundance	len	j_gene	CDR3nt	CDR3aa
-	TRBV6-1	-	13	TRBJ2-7	TGTGCCAGCTCGGACAATGGCCGTGAGGAGCAGTACTTC	CASSDNGREEQYF
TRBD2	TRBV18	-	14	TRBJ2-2	TGTGCCAGCTCACTAGCGGGAGACACCGGGGAGCTGTTTTTT	CASSLAGDTGELFF
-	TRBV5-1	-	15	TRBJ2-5	TGCGCCAGCAGCCGTCAGACGCTCGACCAAGAGACCCAGTACTTC	CASSRQTLDQETQYF
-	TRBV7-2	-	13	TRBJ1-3	TGTGCCAGCAGCTTCCACAACGAAAACACCATATATTTT	CASSFHNENTIYF
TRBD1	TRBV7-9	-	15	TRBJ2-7	TGTGCCAGCAGCCCAGAGGCAGGGGGCTCCTACGAGCAGTACTTC	CASSPEAGGSYEQYF
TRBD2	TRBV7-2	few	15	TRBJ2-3	TGTGCCAGCAGCCAGGATAGCGGGGGGGCAGATACGCAGTATTTT	CASSQDSGGADTQYF
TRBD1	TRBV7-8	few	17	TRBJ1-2	TGTGCCAGCAGTCCGTTTCAAATCCAGGGGGCGTTGGGGGGCTACACCTTC	CASSPFQIQGALGGYTF
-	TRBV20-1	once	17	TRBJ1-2	TGCAGTGCTAGAGTCGGGGGCACAAGACAGATTAACTATGGCTACACCTTC	CSARVGGTRQINYGYTF
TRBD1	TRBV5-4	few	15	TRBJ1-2	TGTGCCAGCAGCTTGGTGAACAGGGGTAACTATGGCTACACCTTC	CASSLVNRGNYGYTF
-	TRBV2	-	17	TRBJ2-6	TGTGCCAGCAGTGTCCGGGACACTCCCTTTGGGGCCAACGTCCTGACTTTC	CASSVRDTPFGANVLTF
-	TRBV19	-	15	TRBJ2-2	TGTGCCAGTAGTATGAACGGACCCGTCACCGGGGAGCTGTTCTTT	CASSMNGPVTGELFF
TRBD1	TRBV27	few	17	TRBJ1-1	TGTGCCAGCAGTTTAGGGAAACAGGGGAGTTTTGTCACTGAAGCTTTCTTT	CASSLGKQGSFVTEAFF
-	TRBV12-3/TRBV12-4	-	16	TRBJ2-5	TGTGCCAGCAGTTTAGCGCCGCCAAGCGGGCAAGAGACCCAGTACTTC	CASSLAPPSGQETQYF
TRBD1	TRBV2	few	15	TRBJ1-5	TGTGCCAGCAGCCTCACAGGGGGCGTAGGCCAGCCCCAGCATTTT	CASSLTGGVGQPQHF
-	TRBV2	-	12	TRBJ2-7	TGTGCCAGCAGTGAAACCTCCTACGAGCAGTACTTC	CASSETSYEQYF
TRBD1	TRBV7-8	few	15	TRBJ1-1	TGTGCCAGCAGCCAGAACAGGGGTATGAACACTGAAGCTTTCTTT	CASSQNRGMNTEAFF
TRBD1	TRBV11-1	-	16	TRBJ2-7	TGTGCCAGCAGCCCCTCTCTGGTACAGGGGAACCACGAGCAGTACTTC	CASSPSLVQGNHEQYF
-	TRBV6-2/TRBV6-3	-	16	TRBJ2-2	TGTGCCAGCAGCCGGACCGGAGCTAGGGTTGCCGGGGAGCTGTTTTTT	CASSRTGARVAGELFF
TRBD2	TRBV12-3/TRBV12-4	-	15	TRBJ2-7	TGTGCCAGCAGGAGAGCTAGCGGGAGCTCTTACGAGCAGTACTTC	CASRRASGSSYEQYF
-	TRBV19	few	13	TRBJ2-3	TGTGCCCATGGGGGTGAAGGCACAGATACGCAGTATTTT	CAHGGEGTDTQYF
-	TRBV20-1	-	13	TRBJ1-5	TGCAGTGCTAGGATGGGGCGGGGACAGCCCCAGCATTTT	CSARMGRGQPQHF
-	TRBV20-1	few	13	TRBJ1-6	TGCAGTGCTAGAGCGGGGGTTGGGTCACCCCTCCACTTT	CSARAGVGSPLHF
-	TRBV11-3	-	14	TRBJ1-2	TGTGCCAGCAGCGCTAAACCGGGACTACGTGGCTACACCTTC	CASSAKPGLRGYTF
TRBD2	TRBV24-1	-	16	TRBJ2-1	TGTGCCACCAGTGATTCCGGGACTAGCGGCTACAATGAGCAGTTCTTC	CATSDSGTSGYNEQFF
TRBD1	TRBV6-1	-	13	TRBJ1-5	TGTGCCAGCACCCGAGACAGGGATCAGCCCCAGCATTTT	CASTRDRDQPQHF
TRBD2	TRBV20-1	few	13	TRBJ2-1	TGCAGTGACGGCGGGGGGCACTACAATGAGCAGTTCTTC	CSDGGGHYNEQFF
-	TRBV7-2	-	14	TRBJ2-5	TGTGCCAGCAGCTTAGAGGCTTGGATAGAGACCCAGTACTTC	CASSLEAWIETQYF
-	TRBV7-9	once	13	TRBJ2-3	TGTGCCAGCAGCTTAGGTTTCACAGATACGCAGTATTTT	CASSLGFTDTQYF
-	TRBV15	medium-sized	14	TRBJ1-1	TGTGCCACCAGCAGACGAGGGGGATCTACTGAAGCTTTCTTT	CATSRRGGSTEAFF
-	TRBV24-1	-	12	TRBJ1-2	TGTGCCACCAGTGATTCGTTACAGCGCTACACCTTC	CATSDSLQRYTF
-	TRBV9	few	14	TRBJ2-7	TGTGCCAGCAGCACACGGGACACCCCCTACGAGCAGTACTTC	CASSTRDTPYEQYF
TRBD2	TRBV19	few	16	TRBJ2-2	TGTGCCAGTAAGACGACTAGCGGGAGGTCGACCGGGGAGCTGTTTTTT	CASKTTSGRSTGELFF
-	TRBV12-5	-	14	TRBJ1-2	TGTGCTAGTGGTTTGGTAGGAGGGTTGAATGGCTACACCTTC	CASGLVGGLNGYTF
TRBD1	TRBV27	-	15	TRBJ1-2	TGTGCCAGCAGTTTCAGACAGGGGGCTCCTAATGGCTACACCTTC	CASSFRQGAPNGYTF
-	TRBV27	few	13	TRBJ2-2	TGTGCCAGCAGTTTATCTTTTCAGGGGGAGCTGTTTTTT	CASSLSFQGELFF
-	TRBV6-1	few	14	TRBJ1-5	TGTGCCACCAATCAAGAGGGGGACTGGCAGCCCCAGCATTTT	CATNQEGDWQPQHF
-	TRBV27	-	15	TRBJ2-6	TGTGCCAGCAGACTTCGGACTACTGGGGCCAACGTCCTGACTTTC	CASRLRTTGANVLTF
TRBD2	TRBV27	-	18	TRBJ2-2	TGTGCCAGCAGCCCACCCCGACTAGCGGGGGGCTCCACCGGGGAGCTGTTTTTT	CASSPPRLAGGSTGELFF
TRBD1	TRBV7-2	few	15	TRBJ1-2	TGTGCCAGCAGCTTAGGGACAGGAACTAACTATGGCTACACCTTC	CASSLGTGTNYGYTF
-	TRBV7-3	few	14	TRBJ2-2	TGTGCCAGCAGCCCCATCACAAACACCGGGGAGCTGTTTTTT	CASSPITNTGELFF
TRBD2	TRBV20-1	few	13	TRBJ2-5	TGCAGTGCTAACGGACTAGCGGGAGAGACCCAGTACTTC	CSANGLAGETQYF
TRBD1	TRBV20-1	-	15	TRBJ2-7	TGCAGTGCTGGAGTGGACAGGCGTATATCCTACGAGCAGTACTTC	CSAGVDRRISYEQYF
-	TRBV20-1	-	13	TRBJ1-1	TGCAGTGCTAGTTCCAGGGCGAACACTGAAGCTTTCTTT	CSASSRANTEAFF
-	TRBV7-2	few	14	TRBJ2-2	TGTGCCAGCAGCTTAGTATCTGGCACCGGGGAGCTGTTTTTT	CASSLVSGTGELFF
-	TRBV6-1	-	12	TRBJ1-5	TGTGCCAGCAGAATGGGGCAAGGGCCCCAGCATTTT	CASRMGQGPQHF
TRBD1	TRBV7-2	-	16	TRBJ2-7	TGTGCCAGCAGCACCGGACAGGGGACGGGCTCCTACGAGCAGTACTTC	CASSTGQGTGSYEQYF
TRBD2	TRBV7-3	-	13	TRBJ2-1	TGTGCCAGCAGCTTTGGGACTAGCAATGAGCAGTTCTTC	CASSFGTSNEQFF
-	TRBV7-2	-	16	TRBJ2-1	TGTGCCAGCAGCCCGTGGAGGGGGAGAGGTAACAATGAGCAGTTCTTC	CASSPWRGRGNNEQFF
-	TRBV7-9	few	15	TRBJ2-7	TGTGCCAGCAGCACTGCACAGGGCGCAGCCTACGAGCAGTACTTC	CASSTAQGAAYEQYF
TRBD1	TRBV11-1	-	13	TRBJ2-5	TGTGCCAGCAGCCGGGACAGGGGGGAGACCCAGTACTTC	CASSRDRGETQYF
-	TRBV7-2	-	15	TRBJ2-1	TGTGCCAGCAGCTTGGGAACTGGGCCATACAATGAGCAGTTCTTC	CASSLGTGPYNEQFF
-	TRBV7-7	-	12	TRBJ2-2	TGTGCCAGCAGCTCGAATCCCGGGGAGCTGTTTTTT	CASSSNPGELFF
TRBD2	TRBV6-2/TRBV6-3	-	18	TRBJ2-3	TGTGCCAGCAGTTACCTCGAGTCTAGCGGGAGGAGGACAGATACGCAGTATTTT	CASSYLESSGRRTDTQYF